The 15 T cell receptor beta chains below all came from one sample that was sequenced in a study of beta chain features in type 1 diabetes. Expressed TCRB transcripts were sequenced because the isolated RNA had all been reverse transcribed beforehand. Produced via immunoSEQ multiplex PCR; TCRdb's table is partial and in-frame only. The sample has under 250,000 clones, 27% seen once; the top ten hold under 5%. The sample comprised central memory CD4+ T cells from blood. These receptors all come from a man younger than 45 in good health.

A note on this clone: At one of its ends the junction is not consistent with the germline gene, which may arise from a read error. The J gene is TRBJ2-7, the V gene TRBV4-3; no reliable D call. The CDR3 is 11 amino acids. Germline CDR1 LGHNA, CDR2 YSLEER. CDR3 sequence: CASSQESPCNF. The CDR3 DNA reads as TGCGCCAGCAGCCAAGAAAGCCCCTGCAACTTC.

The gene calls are TRBV5-1 and TRBJ2-5; D is possibly TRBD2 (6 bases). The CDR3 is 15 residues long. Trimming removed 8 bases at V and 1 base at J, with 18 bases between. The germline gives CDR1 SGHRS, CDR2 YFSETQ. The CDR3 nucleotides are TGCGCCAGTTTTATATCCGGGACTCGCCAAGAGACCCAGTACTTC. As protein: CASFISGTRQETQYF.

V is TRBV29-1 and J is TRBJ1-1, with D possibly TRBD1 on 5 matching bases. Per the germline V gene, CDR1 is SQVTM and CDR2 is ANQGSEA. This CDR3 is 12 amino acids long. Trimming removed 7 bases at V and 5 bases at J, with 14 bases between. CDR3: CSAHLGETEAFF. CDR3 DNA sequence: TGCAGCGCCCATCTAGGGGAAACTGAAGCTTTCTTT.

The chain links TRBV2 to TRBJ1-1, with D maybe TRBD1 (6 bases). Germline V lookup: CDR1 SNHLY, CDR2 FYNNEI. This CDR3 is built from 13 residues. The germline V and J ends were trimmed by 6 bases and 3 bases, with 11 bases remaining between them. Here the CDR3 reads CASRQGTDTEAFF. Written as DNA, the CDR3 is TGTGCCAGCAGGCAGGGGACGGACACTGAAGCTTTCTTT.

This clone was seen a handful of times. The V call is TRBV6-1, the J call TRBJ1-2, with a tentative D call TRBD1 (6 bases). Germline assignment: CDR1 MNHNS and CDR2 SASEGT. The CDR3 spans 15 residues. V lost 6 bases, J lost 1 base, and 15 bases lay in between. The CDR3 reads CASSRSGGLNYGYTF. The CDR3 DNA reads TGTGCCAGCAGCCGAAGCGGGGGCCTTAACTATGGCTACACCTTC.

The V call is TRBV27, the J call TRBJ2-3; TRBD1 agrees at 9 bases. The CDR3 totals 15 residues. The germline CDR1 and CDR2 sequences are MNHEY and SMNVEV (reference sequence). V lost 6 bases, J lost 2 bases, and 6 bases stayed unmatched. The CDR3 loop is CASSLQGAPTDTQYF. CDR3 nucleotide sequence: TGTGCCAGCAGCCTACAGGGGGCCCCCACAGATACGCAGTATTTT.

V gene TRBV7-9 combines with J gene TRBJ2-7; no clear D. Germline V gives CDR1 SEHNR, CDR2 FQNEAQ (reference sequence). The length of the CDR3 is 14 residues. V was trimmed by 2 bases and J by 2 bases, leaving 10 bases between them. In DNA form, the CDR3 reads TGTGCCAGCAGCTTAAATGGCGGACCCTACGAGCAGTACTTC. This codes for CASSLNGGPYEQYF. Supplemented by reference TRBV7-9 and TRBJ2-7, the full variable domain reads DTGVSQNPRHKITKRGQNVTFRCDPISEHNRLYWYRQTLGQGPEFLTYFQNEAQLEKSRLLSDRFSAERPKGSFSTLEIQRTEQGDSAMYLCASSLNGGPYEQYFGPGTRLTVT.

In its sample, this clone was seen a few times. V and J are TRBV30 and TRBJ2-5; D is ambiguous. The CDR3 contains 11 residues. Germline V gene sequence: CDR1 GTSNPN, CDR2 SVGIG (reference sequence). The V end was cut by 2 bases, the J end by 4 bases, with 5 bases between. The CDR3 DNA follows: TGTGCCTGGAGTCTGGGAGAGACCCAGTACTTC. Its protein product is CAWSLGETQYF.

V usage is TRBV20-1 and J usage is TRBJ2-7; D gene unclear. The CDR3 runs to 11 residues. V lost 7 bases and J lost 5, with 12 bases in between. In germline, CDR1 is DFQATT, CDR2 SNEGSKA (reference sequence). The CDR3 bases are TGCAGTGTCCAGAGGACCCACGAGCAGTACTTC. Its protein is CSVQRTHEQYF.

This clone was seen a few times. V is TRBV20-1 and J is TRBJ2-5; 7 positions agree with TRBD1. With V trimmed by 6 bases and J by 14 bases, 6 bases remained unmatched. CDR1 is DFQATT, CDR2 SNEGSKA, per germline (reference sequence). CDR3 size: 9 residues. CDR3 sequence (DNA): TGCAGTGCGGTACAGGGGCCTTACTTC. Translating gives CSAVQGPYF.

At least ten counts were recorded for this clone. The chain has TRBV28 and TRBJ2-5; TRBD2 matches 10 bases. V lost 1 base to trimming and J lost 0 bases; unmatched junction nucleotides: 2. CDR3 length: 16 residues. The germline V gene encodes CDR1 MDHEN and CDR2 SYDVKM. The CDR3 DNA reads as TGTGCCAGCAGTTTATTGACTAGCGGGTACCAAGAGACCCAGTACTTC. As protein: CASSLLTSGYQETQYF. Drawing the rest from reference TRBV28 and TRBJ2-5, the complete variable domain is DVKVTQSSRYLVKRTGEKVFLECVQDMDHENMFWYRQDPGLGLRLIYFSYDVKMKEKGDIPEGYSVSREKKERFSLILESASTNQTSMYLCASSLLTSGYQETQYFGPGTRLLVL.

This CDR3 is CASSLGGEPQHF. The CDR3 DNA follows: TGTGCCAGCAGTTTGGGTGGGGAGCCCCAGCATTTT. This sequence joins TRBV6-1 and TRBJ1-5; D remains unclear. Per germline, CDR1 MNHNS and CDR2 SASEGT. With 5 bases removed from V and 8 bases from J, the gap between germline ends came to 10 bases. The CDR3 has 12 amino acids.

For this clone: Other DNA sequences in this sample translate to the same CDR3. The chain uses TRBV30 and TRBJ2-1; 7 bases agree with TRBD1. After removal of 1 base from V and 3 bases from J, the junction contained 0 bases not matched to a gene. The V gene's germline CDR1 is GTSNPN and CDR2 SVGIG (reference sequence). The CDR3 runs to 13 residues. The CDR3 bases are TGTGCCTGGAGTGGGGACAGCTACAATGAGCAGTTCTTC. It translates to CAWSGDSYNEQFF.

The chain is built from TRBV30 and TRBJ2-1; no firm D call. The CDR3 has 16 amino acids. Between the trimmed V and J ends, which lost 0 bases and 0 bases, there was a span of 12 bases. Germline CDR1 GTSNPN, CDR2 SVGIG (reference sequence). CDR3 sequence (DNA): TGTGCCTGGAGTGTAACGGTCTGGAGCTCCTACAATGAGCAGTTCTTC. This sequence encodes CAWSVTVWSSYNEQFF. The full variable domain, its missing parts supplied by reference TRBV30 and TRBJ2-1, is SQTIHQWPATLVQPVGSPLSLECTVEGTSNPNLYWYRQAAGRGLQLLFYSVGIGQISSEVPQNLSASRPQDRQFILSSKKLLLSDSGFYLCAWSVTVWSSYNEQFFGPGTRLTVL.

Concerning this clone: A far larger clone is off by one base, so a read error is likely. The gene calls are TRBV30 and TRBJ2-4, with D possibly being TRBD2 (5 bases). The CDR3 has 16 residues. In germline, CDR1 is GTSNPN, CDR2 SVGIG (reference sequence). V shed 5 bases and J shed 0 bases, with 17 bases lying between them. The CDR3 loop is CAWSKGAALAKNIQYF. The CDR3 nucleotides read TGTGCCTGGTCCAAAGGAGCGGCTCTAGCCAAAAACATTCAGTACTTC.